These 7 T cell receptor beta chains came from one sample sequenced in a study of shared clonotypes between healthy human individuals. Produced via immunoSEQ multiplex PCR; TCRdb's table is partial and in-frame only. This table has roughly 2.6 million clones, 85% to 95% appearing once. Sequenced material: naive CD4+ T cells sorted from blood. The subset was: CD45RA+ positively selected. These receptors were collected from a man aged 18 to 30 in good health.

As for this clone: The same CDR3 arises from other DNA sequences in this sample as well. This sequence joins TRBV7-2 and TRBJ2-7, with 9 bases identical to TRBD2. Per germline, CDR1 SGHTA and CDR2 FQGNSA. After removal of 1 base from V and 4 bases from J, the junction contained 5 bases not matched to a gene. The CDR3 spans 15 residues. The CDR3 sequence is CASSLGLAGIYEQYF. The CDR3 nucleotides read TGTGCCAGCAGCTTAGGTCTAGCGGGGATTTACGAGCAGTACTTC.

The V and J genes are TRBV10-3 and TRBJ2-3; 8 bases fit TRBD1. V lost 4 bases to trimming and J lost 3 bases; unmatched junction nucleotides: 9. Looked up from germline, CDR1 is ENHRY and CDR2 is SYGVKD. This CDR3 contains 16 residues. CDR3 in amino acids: CAISGVGQGRTDTQYF. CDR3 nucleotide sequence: TGTGCCATCAGTGGTGTAGGACAGGGTAGGACAGATACGCAGTATTTT.

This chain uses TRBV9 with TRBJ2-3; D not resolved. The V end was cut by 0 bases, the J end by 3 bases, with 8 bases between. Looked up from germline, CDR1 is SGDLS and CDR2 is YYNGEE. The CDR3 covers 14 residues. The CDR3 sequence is CASSVVPRTDTQYF. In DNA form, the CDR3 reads TGTGCCAGCAGCGTAGTTCCCAGGACAGATACGCAGTATTTT.

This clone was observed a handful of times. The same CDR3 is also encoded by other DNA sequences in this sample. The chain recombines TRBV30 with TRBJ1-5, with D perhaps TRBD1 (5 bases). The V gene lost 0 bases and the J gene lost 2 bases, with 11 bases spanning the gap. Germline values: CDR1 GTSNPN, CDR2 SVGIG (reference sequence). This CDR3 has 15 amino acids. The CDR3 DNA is TGTGCCTGGAGTGTACGGGGCAGCGGCAATCAGCCCCAGCATTTT. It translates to CAWSVRGSGNQPQHF.

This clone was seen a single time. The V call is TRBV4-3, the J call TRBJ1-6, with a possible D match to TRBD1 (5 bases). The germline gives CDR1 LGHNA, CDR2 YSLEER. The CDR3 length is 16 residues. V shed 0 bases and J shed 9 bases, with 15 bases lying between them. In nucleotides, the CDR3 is TGCGCCAGCAGCCAAGATGTCCAGGGCATGGGTTCACCCCTCCACTTT. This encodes CASSQDVQGMGSPLHF.

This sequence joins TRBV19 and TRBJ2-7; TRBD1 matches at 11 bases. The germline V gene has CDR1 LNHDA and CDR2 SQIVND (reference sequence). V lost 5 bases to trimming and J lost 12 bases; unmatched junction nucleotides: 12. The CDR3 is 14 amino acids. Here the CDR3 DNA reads TGTGCCAGTAGTTATGGCGGACAGGGGGCGAATCTGTACTTC. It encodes CASSYGGQGANLYF.

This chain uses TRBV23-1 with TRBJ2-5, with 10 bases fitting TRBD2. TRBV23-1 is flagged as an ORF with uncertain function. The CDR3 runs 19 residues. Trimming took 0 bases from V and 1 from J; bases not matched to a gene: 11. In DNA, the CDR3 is TGCGCCAGCAGTCAATCACGGCCTAGCGGGGGCCGGCTCCAAGAGACCCAGTACTTC. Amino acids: CASSQSRPSGGRLQETQYF.